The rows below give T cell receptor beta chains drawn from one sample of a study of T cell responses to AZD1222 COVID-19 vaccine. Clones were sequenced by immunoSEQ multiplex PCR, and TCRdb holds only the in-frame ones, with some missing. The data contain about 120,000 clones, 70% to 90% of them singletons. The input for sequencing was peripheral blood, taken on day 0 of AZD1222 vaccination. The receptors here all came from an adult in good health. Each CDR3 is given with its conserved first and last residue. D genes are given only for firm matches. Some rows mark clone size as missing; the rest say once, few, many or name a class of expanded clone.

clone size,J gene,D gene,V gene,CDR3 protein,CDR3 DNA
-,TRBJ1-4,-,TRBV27,CASRQRGGDEKLFF,TGTGCCAGCAGACAAAGGGGAGGGGATGAAAAACTGTTTTTT
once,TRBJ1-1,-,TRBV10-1,CASSSGLTEAFF,TGCGCCAGCAGTTCGGGCCTTACTGAAGCTTTCTTT
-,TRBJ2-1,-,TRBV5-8,CASARDGTYNEQFF,TGTGCCAGCGCCCGGGACGGAACCTACAATGAGCAGTTCTTC
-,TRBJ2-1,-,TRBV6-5,CASTYSRSSYNEQFF,TGTGCCAGCACCTACTCTCGGAGCTCCTACAATGAGCAGTTCTTC
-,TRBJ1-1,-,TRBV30,CAWTLLRWSEAFF,TGTGCCTGGACCCTCCTCCGGTGGTCTGAAGCTTTCTTT
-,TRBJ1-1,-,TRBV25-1,CASSVGTEAFF,TGTGCCAGCAGTGTAGGCACTGAAGCTTTCTTT
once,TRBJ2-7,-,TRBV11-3,CASSLSRGLVAGHEQYF,TGTGCCAGCAGCTTATCTCGCGGGCTAGTTGCGGGACACGAGCAGTACTTC
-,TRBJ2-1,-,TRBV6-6,CASSYSGPINEQFF,TGTGCCAGCAGTTATTCGGGACCGATCAATGAGCAGTTCTTC
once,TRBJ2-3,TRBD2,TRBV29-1,CSVSASGASTDTQYF,TGCAGCGTGAGCGCTAGCGGGGCGAGCACAGATACGCAGTATTTT
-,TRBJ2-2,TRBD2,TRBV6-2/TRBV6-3,CASSYAGETGELFF,TGTGCCAGCAGTTACGCGGGAGAAACCGGGGAGCTGTTTTTT
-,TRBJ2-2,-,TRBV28,CASSFFPGELFF,TGTGCCAGCAGTTTCTTTCCCGGGGAGCTGTTTTTT
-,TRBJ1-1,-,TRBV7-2,CASSTTGTHTEAFF,TGTGCCAGCAGTACAACGGGAACTCACACTGAAGCTTTCTTT
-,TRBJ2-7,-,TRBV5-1,CASSSGMGLTPYEQYF,TGCGCCAGCAGCTCGGGGATGGGACTGACACCCTACGAGCAGTACTTC
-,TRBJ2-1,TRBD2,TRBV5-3,CARSFSRWSGRAGEQFF,TGTGCCAGAAGCTTTAGTAGGTGGAGCGGGAGGGCGGGAGAGCAGTTCTTC
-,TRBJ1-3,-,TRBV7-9,CAGHSGNTIYF,TGTGCAGGACATTCTGGAAACACCATATATTTT
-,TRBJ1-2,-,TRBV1,CTSSHDQGGIYGYTF,TGCACCAGCAGCCACGACCAGGGGGGCATCTATGGCTACACCTTC
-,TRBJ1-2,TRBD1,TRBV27,CASMDRNYGYTF,TGTGCCAGCATGGACAGGAACTATGGCTACACCTTC
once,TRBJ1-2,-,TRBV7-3,CASSSYTAFGSF,TGTGCCAGCAGCTCCTATACGGCTTTCGGCTCCTTC
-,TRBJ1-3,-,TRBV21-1,CASSMGQESSGNTIYF,TGTGCCAGCAGTATGGGACAGGAGAGCTCTGGAAACACCATATATTTT
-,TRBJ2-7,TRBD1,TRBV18,CASSPIPGQGGLEQYF,TGTGCCAGCTCCCCTATTCCGGGACAGGGGGGCCTCGAGCAGTACTTC
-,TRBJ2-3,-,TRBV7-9,CASSRSATSTDTQYF,TGTGCCAGCAGCAGGTCAGCAACTAGTACAGATACGCAGTATTTT
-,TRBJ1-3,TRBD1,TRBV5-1,CASSYLPGQGNTIYF,TGCGCCAGCAGCTACCTACCGGGACAGGGAAACACCATATATTTT
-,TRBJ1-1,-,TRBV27,CASRLIQGNTEAFF,TGTGCCAGCAGGTTAATACAGGGAAACACTGAAGCTTTCTTT
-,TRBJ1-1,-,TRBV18,CASSPGLGTEAFF,TGTGCCAGCTCACCAGGCTTGGGGACTGAAGCTTTCTTT
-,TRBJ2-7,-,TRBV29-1,CSALGVYGYEQYF,TGCAGCGCATTAGGGGTTTACGGCTACGAGCAGTACTTC
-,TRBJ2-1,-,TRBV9,CASSVAPGALEQFF,TGTGCCAGCAGCGTAGCCCCAGGGGCATTGGAGCAGTTCTTC
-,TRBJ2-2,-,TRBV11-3,CASSLVRGTGELFF,TGTGCCAGCAGCTTAGTTAGAGGTACCGGGGAGCTGTTTTTT
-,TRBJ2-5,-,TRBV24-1,CATSDRGAASQETQYF,TGTGCCACCAGTGACCGCGGGGCGGCGTCGCAAGAGACCCAGTACTTC
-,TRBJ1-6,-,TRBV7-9,CASSPVGTDSPLHF,TGTGCCAGCAGTCCCGTCGGGACGGATTCACCCCTCCACTTT
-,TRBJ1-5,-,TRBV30,CAWSLGLWQPQHF,TGTGCCTGGAGTTTGGGGTTATGGCAGCCCCAGCATTTT
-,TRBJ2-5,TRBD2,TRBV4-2,CASSQAPGGRYGETQYF,TGTGCCAGCAGCCAAGCCCCGGGAGGGAGATATGGAGAGACCCAGTACTTC
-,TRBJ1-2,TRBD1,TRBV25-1,CASGNRGRYGYTF,TGTGCCAGTGGAAACAGGGGCCGCTATGGCTACACCTTC
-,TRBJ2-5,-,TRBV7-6,CASTLFGGHQETQYF,TGTGCCAGCACCCTATTTGGGGGCCACCAAGAGACCCAGTACTTC
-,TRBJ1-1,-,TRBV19,CASSNPGEVSTEAFF,TGTGCCAGTAGTAACCCCGGGGAGGTCAGTACTGAAGCTTTCTTT
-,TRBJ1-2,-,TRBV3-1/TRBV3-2,CASSQDRRPWYGYTF,TGTGCCAGCAGCCAAGATCGTAGGCCGTGGTATGGCTACACCTTC
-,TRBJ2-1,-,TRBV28,CASTGGDEQFF,TGTGCCAGCACGGGGGGCGATGAGCAGTTCTTC
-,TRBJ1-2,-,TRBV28,CASSWDMGTAQDGYTF,TGTGCCAGCAGTTGGGATATGGGTACAGCGCAGGATGGCTACACCTTC
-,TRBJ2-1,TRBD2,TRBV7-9,CASSRTSVYNEQFF,TGTGCCAGCAGCCGGACTAGCGTGTACAATGAGCAGTTCTTC
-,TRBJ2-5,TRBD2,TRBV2,CASNLGLAAEGETQYF,TGTGCCAGCAACCTGGGACTAGCGGCTGAAGGAGAGACCCAGTACTTC
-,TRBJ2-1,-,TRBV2,CASSEWDPKGNEQFF,TGTGCCAGCAGTGAATGGGATCCAAAGGGCAATGAGCAGTTCTTC
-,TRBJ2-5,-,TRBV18,CASSRSADQETQYF,TGTGCCAGCTCACGCAGCGCGGACCAAGAGACCCAGTACTTC
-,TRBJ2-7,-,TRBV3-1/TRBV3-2,CASSPRDRVSYEQYF,TGTGCCAGCAGCCCACGGGACCGTGTATCCTACGAGCAGTACTTC
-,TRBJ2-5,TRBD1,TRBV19,CASVARGRGETQYF,TGTGCCAGTGTTGCCAGGGGGCGCGGGGAGACCCAGTACTTC
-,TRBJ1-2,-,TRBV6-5,CASTGQYNYGYTF,TGTGCCAGCACCGGACAGTATAACTATGGCTACACCTTC
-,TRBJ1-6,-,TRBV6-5,CASSYSGGDSPLHF,TGTGCCAGCAGTTATTCCGGAGGAGATTCACCCCTCCACTTT
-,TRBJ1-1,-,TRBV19,CASRPRPGVMNTEAFF,TGTGCCAGTCGACCCCGGCCAGGGGTCATGAACACTGAAGCTTTCTTT
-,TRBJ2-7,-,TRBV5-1,CASSLVRQNYEQYF,TGCGCCAGCAGCTTGGTGCGACAGAACTACGAGCAGTACTTC
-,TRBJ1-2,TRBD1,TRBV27,CASSLQTGVYGYTF,TGTGCCAGCAGTTTACAGACAGGGGTCTATGGCTACACCTTC